This TCR beta chain comes out of a study of CD8+ T cells in alopecia areata listed by TCRdb under 2018. With regard to the full study: Treated patients were enrolled in an open-label pilot trial of oral tofacitinib, 5 to 10 mg twice daily, for moderate-to-severe alopecia areata. Tofacitinib was given for 6 to 18 months, followed by 6 months of follow-up off drug to assess delayed response and recurrence. In treated patients, disease severity was measured using the SALT score, which gives the percentage of scalp surface area affected. To study T cell clonal expansion in alopecia areata, the researchers applied high-throughput TCRbeta sequencing to both the C3H/HeJ mouse model and human patients. In humans, TCRbeta sequencing was performed on scalp tissue and on sorted CD4+ and CD8+ peripheral blood T cells from healthy controls and from patients with patchy or totalis/universalis alopecia areata. Biopsies were taken from tofacitinib-treated patients at baseline and again at 4 and 24 weeks into treatment, and several of those patients also had a later scalp biopsy. Scalp clonality was compared among normal scalp (n=4), patchy alopecia areata scalp (n=8), and alopecia totalis/universalis scalp (n=8). RNA was extracted with the PAXgene miRNA kit for fixed scalp, the miRNeasy kit for PBMCs, and the RNeasy kit for mouse skin. TCRbeta CDR3 regions were amplified by immunoSEQ multiplex PCR using 35 Vbeta forward and 13 Jbeta reverse primers. Broad study findings and their caveats: Tofacitinib significantly lowered scalp clonality and the number of expanded CD8+ clones among the top 100 scalp clones. Compared with normal scalp, lesional scalp had higher clonality and more expanded CD8+ clones, particularly in alopecia totalis/universalis, a pattern that suggests antigenic drive. Many expanded lesional clones were found to persist in scalp and blood during tofacitinib treatment, and relapse after treatment cessation may be partly explained by this persistence. Unlike mouse skin, where gammadelta T cells dominate, normal human skin contains resident alphabeta T cells that get sequenced too, which complicates analysis of the scalp TCR repertoire. Shared TCR sequences between patients were less evident than in mice, which may be partly attributable to HLA diversity in the patient population. The treated cohort was small, with a single nonresponder, so links between baseline CD8+ expansion and response need larger studies.

Concerning this clone itself: This clone's antigen is unknown. It has no much larger one-base neighbor in the sample; base qualities were not kept.

The sample's treatment or condition label, in plain terms: oral pan-JAK inhibitor, 5-10 mg twice daily. Lesional scalp punch biopsies and peripheral blood were collected from alopecia areata patients. After PBMCs were isolated by density centrifugation and stained for CD3, CD4 and CD8, a FACSAria was used to sort CD4+ and CD8+ T cells. Relative to germline, V is missing 0 bases and J is missing 6 bases, with 11 bases of the junction outside any gene match. The CDR3 measures 16 amino acids from cysteine to phenylalanine. Only the CDR3 part of the read is kept: 48 bases, read in frame from the first base. CDR1 and CDR2 (LGHNA, YSLEER) derive from the germline V gene. Preparation of the library involved the immunoSEQ multiplex PCR assay. For TCR sequencing, RNA was extracted from every sample and reverse transcribed into cDNA to serve as template. SuperScript III was used to make first-strand cDNA, primed with a 2:1 mix of oligo-dT and random hexamers. A synthetic immune receptor repertoire was used to measure amplification bias, and any remaining bias was corrected computationally. On the study's bioinformatics: Raw reads were preprocessed to remove errors, and CDR3 was defined by IMGT conventions from the conserved cysteine to phenylalanine. Clonality was calculated as 1 minus Shannon entropy normalized by log2 of the number of productive unique TCRs. Scalp TCRbeta sequences were cross-referenced with sorted blood CD4 and CD8 repertoires so that the CD4 or CD8 identity of scalp clones could be inferred. TCRdb re-hosts the immuneACCESS table, in-frame sequences only. Its copies lack some clones; in the studies checked, an unresolved V gene accounts for under half of them, and the cause for the rest is not known. That table gives V, J and clone size, and the DNA gave D and trimming. The sample records more than 200,000 clones, less than 45% of which are singletons. Over 2% of the sample is held by the ten biggest clonotypes.

Sample: CD4+ T cells sorted from blood, taken at approximately week 37, from a patient treated with tofacitinib. The receptor chain draws on TRBV4-3 and TRBJ2-7; TRBD1 matches 7 bases in the middle. This receptor was taken from a human donor with alopecia areata. The CDR3 in this case is CASSQEMVQGPGEQYF. DNA sequence: TGCGCCAGCAGCCAAGAAATGGTACAGGGGCCGGGCGAGCAGTACTTC.